The 17 T cell receptor beta chains below all came from one sample that was sequenced in a study of cytomegalovirus exposure and HLA in healthy donors (dated by TCRdb to 2016 to 2017). The library was made by the immunoSEQ multiplex PCR assay. TCRdb carries this immuneACCESS record with in-frame sequences only. Its versions omit some clonotypes, under half of them owing to an unresolved V gene in the studies checked, with the rest unexplained. This sample gives fewer than 400,000 clones in total; about nine tenths of them show up just once. Around 0.84% of the sample is in the top ten clones. Sequenced sample: PBMCs. The receptors here all came from a young woman in good health and CMV-seronegative.

The gene calls are TRBV5-1 and TRBJ2-7; 8 positions agree with TRBD1. V gave up 4 bases and J gave up 5 bases; unmatched junction bases: 8. Germline assignment: CDR1 SGHRS and CDR2 YFSETQ. The CDR3 is 14 residues long. The CDR3 DNA follows: TGCGCCAGCAGCCCGGACAGGGTTTGGAACGAGCAGTACTTC. Amino acids: CASSPDRVWNEQYF.

The chain links TRBV9 to TRBJ2-7; 8 nucleotides align to TRBD2. CDR1 is SGDLS, CDR2 YYNGEE, per germline. This CDR3 comprises 14 residues. With V trimmed by 4 bases and J by 5 bases, 8 bases remained unmatched. CDR3 amino acids: CASSPRGGVDEQYF. The CDR3 DNA reads as TGTGCCAGCAGCCCCCGGGGGGGGGTCGACGAGCAGTACTTC.

V is TRBV5-1 and J is TRBJ1-5, with TRBD1 matching over 8 bases. The CDR3 contains 15 residues. V lost 4 bases to trimming and J lost 2 bases; unmatched junction nucleotides: 5. Per the germline V gene, CDR1 is SGHRS and CDR2 is YFSETQ. The CDR3 region has the DNA TGCGCCAGCAGCCGGACAGGGACGGGCAATCAGCCCCAGCATTTT. Its translation: CASSRTGTGNQPQHF.

This sequence joins TRBV7-8 and TRBJ2-5; TRBD2 matches 11 bases. The CDR3 length is 15 residues. Per germline, CDR1 SGHVS and CDR2 FQNEAQ. V was pared by 3 bases and J by 5 bases, with 5 bases of the junction left unmatched. The CDR3 DNA reads TGTGCCAGCAGCTTGGGACTAGCGGAGGGGGAGACCCAGTACTTC. It encodes CASSLGLAEGETQYF.

The rearrangement uses TRBV15 and TRBJ2-1; 9 bases are shared with TRBD1. The CDR3 runs to 16 residues. Trimming cost V 8 bases and J 7 bases; bases outside gene matches: 15. CDR1 is LNHNV, CDR2 YYDKDF, per germline (reference sequence). CDR3 region: CATVDTGWTGENEQFF. The CDR3 DNA follows: TGTGCCACCGTAGATACCGGGTGGACAGGGGAGAATGAGCAGTTCTTC.

This clone has only a few counts. The chain links TRBV7-6 to TRBJ1-1; D unclear. The CDR3 has 12 amino acids. V lost 8 bases to trimming and J lost 7 bases, with 14 bases between them. Germline V CDR1 and CDR2: SGHVS, FNYEAQ. CDR3 sequence (DNA): TGTGCCAGCCGACCCTTTGCGGGTGAAGCTTTCTTT. It encodes CASRPFAGEAFF.

The chain has TRBV7-9 and TRBJ2-3, with 7 bases that match TRBD2. This CDR3 is 15 amino acids long. CDR1 and CDR2 (germline): SEHNR, FQNEAQ (reference sequence). The V gene end was trimmed by 2 bases and the J gene end by 0 bases; junction bases not matched to a gene: 2. CDR3 protein: CASSLPSGSTDTQYF. The CDR3 DNA follows: TGTGCCAGCAGCTTACCTAGCGGCAGCACAGATACGCAGTATTTT.

This clone occurred once. The chain has TRBV4-1 and TRBJ2-3; 9 nucleotides agree with TRBD1. The junction had 4 bases not matched to a gene; V was cut back by 0 bases and J by 9 bases. The CDR3 runs 14 residues. Germline V gene lookup returns CDR1 MGHRA and CDR2 YSYEKL. CDR3 nucleotides: TGCGCCAGCAGCCAAGATACAGGGGGCAGCACGCAGTATTTT. Its translation: CASSQDTGGSTQYF.

The chain is built from TRBV7-2 and TRBJ2-7; 10 nucleotides agree with TRBD2. CDR1 is SGHTA, CDR2 FQGNSA, per germline. This CDR3 spans 14 amino acids. Trimming at V came to 4 bases and at J to 6 bases, leaving 6 bases not matched to a gene. The chain's CDR3 is CASSSSGRAVEQYF. As DNA, the CDR3 is TGTGCCAGCAGCTCGAGCGGGAGGGCCGTCGAGCAGTACTTC.

The genes are TRBV9 and TRBJ2-2; no clear D gene. Germline values: CDR1 SGDLS, CDR2 YYNGEE. Trimming left V 2 bases short and J 0 bases short, with 11 bases between. This CDR3 contains 16 residues. The CDR3 reads CASSVSTDTNTGELFF. The CDR3 bases are TGTGCCAGCAGCGTCAGCACCGACACGAACACCGGGGAGCTGTTTTTT.

The chain couples TRBV11-1 to TRBJ2-3; D is undetermined. Germline values: CDR1 SGHAT, CDR2 FQDESV (reference sequence). CDR3 size: 14 residues. Deletions cut 4 bases from V and 2 bases from J, with 10 bases between. CDR3 coding DNA: TGTGCCAGCAGCTCCAGACTCAACACAGATACGCAGTATTTT. Translating gives CASSSRLNTDTQYF.

The gene calls are TRBV5-1 and TRBJ2-1; weak D call: TRBD2 (5 bases). Germline-derived CDR1 and CDR2 are SGHRS and YFSETQ. Trimming stripped 0 bases from V and 1 base from J, with 8 bases between. This CDR3 spans 15 amino acids. CDR3 amino acids: CASSLGSGSYNEQFF. The CDR3 DNA reads as TGCGCCAGCAGCTTGGGCAGCGGTTCCTACAATGAGCAGTTCTTC.

The chain is built from TRBV27 and TRBJ2-5, with D tentatively TRBD2 (5 bases). The CDR3 totals 13 residues. The germline V and J ends were trimmed by 8 bases and 7 bases, with 17 bases remaining between them. The germline CDR1 and CDR2 sequences are MNHEY and SMNVEV (reference sequence). The chain's CDR3 is CASRRGLMGTQYF. The CDR3 DNA is TGTGCCAGCCGCCGAGGGCTTATGGGGACCCAGTACTTC.

The chain recombines TRBV4-3 with TRBJ2-7; D might be TRBD2 (5 bases). This CDR3 is 16 amino acids long. Germline values: CDR1 LGHNA, CDR2 YSLEER. The V gene lost 0 bases and the J gene lost 6 bases, with 18 bases spanning the gap. Written as DNA, the CDR3 is TGCGCCAGCAGCCAAGACGCGCGGACGGAGGAATCCGAGCAGTACTTC. It is translated as CASSQDARTEESEQYF.

J is TRBJ1-2 and V is TRBV2; 7 bases match TRBD1. J was trimmed by 1 base and V by 6 bases; bases with no gene match: 14. The CDR3 runs 17 residues. Germline V gene lookup returns CDR1 SNHLY and CDR2 FYNNEI. CDR3 nucleotides: TGTGCCAGCAGCCTCGGGACAGCCAGGGAGAGTAACTATGGCTACACCTTC. Protein: CASSLGTARESNYGYTF. Full variable domain (missing parts from reference TRBV2 and TRBJ1-2): EPEVTQTPSHQVTQMGQEVILRCVPISNHLYFYWYRQILGQKVEFLVSFYNNEISEKSEIFDDQFSVERPDGSNFTLKIRSTKLEDSAMYFCASSLGTARESNYGYTFGSGTRLTVV.

This clone was observed once. The junction shows a germline mismatch at one end, possibly a read error. V usage is TRBV7-7 and J usage is TRBJ2-3; TRBD2 matches 8 bases. In germline, CDR1 is SSHAT, CDR2 FNYEAQ (reference sequence). This CDR3 spans 17 amino acids. CDR3 bases: TGTGCTAGCAGCTTAACCCCCAGCGGGAGTCCCACAGATACGCAGTATTTT. Protein: CASSLTPSGSPTDTQYF.

Points on this clone: An end of the junction differs from the germline gene, which may be a read error. J is TRBJ2-2 and V is TRBV11-2; 9 bases fit TRBD2. Per the germline V gene, CDR1 is SGHAT and CDR2 is FQNNGV. The CDR3 runs to 19 residues. DNA of the CDR3: TGTGCCAGCAGCGTAGAGGTAGCGGGAGTAATTGGAGGGACCGGGGAGCTGTTTTTT. Encoded protein: CASSVEVAGVIGGTGELFF.